This TCR beta chain was recovered during a study of blood T cell repertoires in COVID-19. Study-level background: There were acute and convalescent COVID-19 samples, and they came from the United States, Italy and Spain. From T cells, B-cell-depleted T cells, or PBMCs came the material, which was cDNA or gDNA.

Original analysis: Reference gene primer amplification in the assay estimated nucleated cell counts. Assay used: immunoSEQ multiplex PCR; TCRdb lists only in-frame clones, some missing. Clone size and V and J calls were adopted from that table, with D and trimming inferred from the DNA. Among about 110,000 clones, around 90% were seen once, and the ten largest hold less than 1.5%. The sample was peripheral blood. The receptor comes from a woman in her 30s with acute or convalescent COVID-19.

CDR3 sequence (DNA): TGTGCCAGCAGTCTGACAGGGGGCCTCAATCAGCCCCAGCATTTT. It codes for CASSLTGGLNQPQHF. The rearrangement links TRBV27 to TRBJ1-5; 10 bases align to TRBD1. After removal of 5 bases from V and 3 bases from J, the junction contained 4 bases not matched to a gene. This CDR3 spans 15 amino acids. Germline CDR1 MNHEY, CDR2 SMNVEV (reference sequence).